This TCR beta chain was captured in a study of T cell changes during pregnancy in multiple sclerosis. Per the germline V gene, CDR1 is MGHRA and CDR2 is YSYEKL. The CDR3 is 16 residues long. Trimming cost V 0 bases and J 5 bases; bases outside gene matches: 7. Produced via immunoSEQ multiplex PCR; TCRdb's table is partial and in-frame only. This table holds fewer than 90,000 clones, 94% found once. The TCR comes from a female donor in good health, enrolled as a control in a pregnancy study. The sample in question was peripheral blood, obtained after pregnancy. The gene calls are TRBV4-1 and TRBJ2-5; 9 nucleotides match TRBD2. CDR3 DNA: TGCGCCAGCAGCCAAGAGGGACTAGCTGATTCCGAGACCCAGTACTTC. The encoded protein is CASSQEGLADSETQYF.